This section outlines one TCR beta chain sequence together with its context. The sample comes from a study of cytomegalovirus exposure and HLA in healthy donors. Repertoires were generated with immunoSEQ multiplex PCR, while TCRdb's copy carries only in-frame clones and drops some. The table shows more than 250,000 clones, with 86% occurring only once. The CDR3 extends over 15 amino acids. V was trimmed by 3 bases and J by 2 bases, leaving 13 bases between them. CDR1 and CDR2 (germline): LNHDA, SQIVND (reference sequence). The TCR comes from a woman between 18 and 30 years old in good health and CMV-seronegative. The sequenced sample consisted of PBMCs. The rearrangement uses TRBV19 and TRBJ1-2; perhaps TRBD1 as D (6 bases). CDR3 loop: CASSIGTGTNYGYTF. CDR3 bases: TGTGCCAGTAGTATCGGTACAGGGACGAACTATGGCTACACCTTC.